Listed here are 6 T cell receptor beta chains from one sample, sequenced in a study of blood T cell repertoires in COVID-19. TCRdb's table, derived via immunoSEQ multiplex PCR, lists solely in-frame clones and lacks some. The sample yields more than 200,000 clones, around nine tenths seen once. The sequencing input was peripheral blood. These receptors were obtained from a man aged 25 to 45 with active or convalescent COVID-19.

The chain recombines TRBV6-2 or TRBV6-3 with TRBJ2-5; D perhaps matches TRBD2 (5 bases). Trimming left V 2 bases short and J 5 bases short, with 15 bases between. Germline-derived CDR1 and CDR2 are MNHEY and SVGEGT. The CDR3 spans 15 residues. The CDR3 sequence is CASSYGWSTRETQYF. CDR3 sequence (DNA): TGTGCCAGCAGTTACGGTTGGAGTACTAGGGAGACCCAGTACTTC.

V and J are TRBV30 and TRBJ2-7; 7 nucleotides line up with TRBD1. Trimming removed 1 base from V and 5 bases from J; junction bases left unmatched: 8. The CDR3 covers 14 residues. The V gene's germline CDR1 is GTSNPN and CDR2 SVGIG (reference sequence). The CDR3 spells CAWSATGPNDEQYF. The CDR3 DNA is TGTGCCTGGAGTGCGACAGGGCCTAACGACGAGCAGTACTTC.

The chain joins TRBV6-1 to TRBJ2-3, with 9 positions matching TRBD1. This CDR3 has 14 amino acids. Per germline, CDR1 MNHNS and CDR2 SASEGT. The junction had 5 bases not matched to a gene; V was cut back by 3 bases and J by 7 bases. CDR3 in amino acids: CASSEGQGLHTQYF. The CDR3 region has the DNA TGTGCCAGCAGTGAGGGACAGGGTTTACATACGCAGTATTTT.

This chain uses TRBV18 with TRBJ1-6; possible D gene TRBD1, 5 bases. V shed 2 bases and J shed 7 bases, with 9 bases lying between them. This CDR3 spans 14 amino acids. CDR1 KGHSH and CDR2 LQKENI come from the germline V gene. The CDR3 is CASSPNRPNSPLHF. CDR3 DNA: TGTGCCAGCTCACCAAACAGGCCCAATTCACCCCTCCACTTT.

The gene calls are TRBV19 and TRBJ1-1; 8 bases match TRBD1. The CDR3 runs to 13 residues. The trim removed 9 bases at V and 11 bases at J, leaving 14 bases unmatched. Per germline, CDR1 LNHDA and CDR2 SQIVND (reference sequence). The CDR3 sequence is CASSPGQVIEAFF. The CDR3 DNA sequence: TGTGCCAGCAGCCCGGGACAGGTAATTGAGGCTTTCTTT.

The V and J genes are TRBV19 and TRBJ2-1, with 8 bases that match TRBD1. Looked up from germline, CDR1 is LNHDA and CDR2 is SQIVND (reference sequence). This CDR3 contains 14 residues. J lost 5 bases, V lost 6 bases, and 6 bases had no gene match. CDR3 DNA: TGTGCCAGTAGGGGGGGACAGGATAACAATGAGCAGTTCTTC. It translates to CASRGGQDNNEQFF.